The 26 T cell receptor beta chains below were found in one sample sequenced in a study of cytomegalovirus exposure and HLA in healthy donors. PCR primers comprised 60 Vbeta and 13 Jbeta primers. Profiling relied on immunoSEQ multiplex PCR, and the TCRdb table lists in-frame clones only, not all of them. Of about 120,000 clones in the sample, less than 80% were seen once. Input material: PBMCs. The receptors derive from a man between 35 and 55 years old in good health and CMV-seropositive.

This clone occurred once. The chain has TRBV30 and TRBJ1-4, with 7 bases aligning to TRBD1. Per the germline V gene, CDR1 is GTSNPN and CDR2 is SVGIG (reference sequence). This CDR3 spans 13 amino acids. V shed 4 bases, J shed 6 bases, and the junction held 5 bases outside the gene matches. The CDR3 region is CAWMPGTDEKLFF. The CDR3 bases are TGTGCCTGGATGCCTGGGACAGATGAAAAACTGTTTTTT.

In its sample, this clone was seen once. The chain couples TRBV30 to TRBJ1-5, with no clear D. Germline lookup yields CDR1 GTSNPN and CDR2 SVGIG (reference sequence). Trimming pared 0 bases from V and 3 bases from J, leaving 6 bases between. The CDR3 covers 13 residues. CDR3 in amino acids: CAWSVGDNQPQHF. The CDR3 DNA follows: TGTGCCTGGAGTGTGGGAGACAATCAGCCCCAGCATTTT.

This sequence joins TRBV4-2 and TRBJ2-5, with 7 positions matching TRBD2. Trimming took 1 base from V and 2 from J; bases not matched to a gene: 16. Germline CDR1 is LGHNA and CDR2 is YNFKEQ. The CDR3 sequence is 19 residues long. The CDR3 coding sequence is TGTGCCAGCAGCCAAGGGAACGAGCGGGACCCCGGGGGACAAGAGACCCAGTACTTC. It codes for CASSQGNERDPGGQETQYF.

The CDR3, as DNA: TGTGCCAGCAGTTTATCGAGAGGGCACTATGGCTACACCTTC. Amino acids: CASSLSRGHYGYTF. The chain recombines TRBV27 with TRBJ1-2; D gene unclear. CDR3 length: 14 amino acids. Trimming took off 0 bases at V and 3 bases at J, with 8 bases between the two ends. Germline CDR1 MNHEY, CDR2 SMNVEV (reference sequence).

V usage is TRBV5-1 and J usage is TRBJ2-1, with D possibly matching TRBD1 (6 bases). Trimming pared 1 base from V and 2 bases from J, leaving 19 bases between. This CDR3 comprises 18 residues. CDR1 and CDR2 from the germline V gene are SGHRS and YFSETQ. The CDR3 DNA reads TGCGCCAGCAGCTTGCAGGGGACCCCCCGCGGTCCCTACAATGAGCAGTTCTTC. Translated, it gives CASSLQGTPRGPYNEQFF.

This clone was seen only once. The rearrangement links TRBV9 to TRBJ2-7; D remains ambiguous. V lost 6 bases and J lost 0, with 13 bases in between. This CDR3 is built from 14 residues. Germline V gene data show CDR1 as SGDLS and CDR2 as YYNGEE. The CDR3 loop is CASTPDTRSYEQYF. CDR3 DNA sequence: TGTGCCAGCACCCCTGACACCCGCTCCTACGAGCAGTACTTC.

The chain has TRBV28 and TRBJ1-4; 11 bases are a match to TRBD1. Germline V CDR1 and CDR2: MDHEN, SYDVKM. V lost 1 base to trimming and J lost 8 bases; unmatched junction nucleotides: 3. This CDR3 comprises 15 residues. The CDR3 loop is CASSLSGQGEEKLFF. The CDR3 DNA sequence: TGTGCCAGCAGTTTATCGGGACAGGGGGAAGAAAAACTGTTTTTT.

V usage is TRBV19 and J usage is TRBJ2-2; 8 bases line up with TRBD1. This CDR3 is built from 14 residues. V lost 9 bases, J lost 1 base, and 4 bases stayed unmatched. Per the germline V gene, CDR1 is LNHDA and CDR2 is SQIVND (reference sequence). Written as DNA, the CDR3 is TGTGCCAGCTTACAGGGGGGGAACACCGGGGAGCTGTTTTTT. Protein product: CASLQGGNTGELFF.

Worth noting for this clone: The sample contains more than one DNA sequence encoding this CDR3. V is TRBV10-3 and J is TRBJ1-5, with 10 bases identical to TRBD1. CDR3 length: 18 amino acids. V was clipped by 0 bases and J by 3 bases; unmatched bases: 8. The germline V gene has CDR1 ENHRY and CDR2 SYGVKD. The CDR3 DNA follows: TGTGCCATCAGTGAGTCTTCTAGGGGACAGGGGTTCAATCAGCCCCAGCATTTT. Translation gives CAISESSRGQGFNQPQHF.

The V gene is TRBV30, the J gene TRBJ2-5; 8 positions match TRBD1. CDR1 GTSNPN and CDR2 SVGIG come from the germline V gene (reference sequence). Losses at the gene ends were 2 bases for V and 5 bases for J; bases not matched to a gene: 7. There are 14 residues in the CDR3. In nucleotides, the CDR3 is TGTGCCTGGAGTCGGGCAGGGGGCCGGGAGACCCAGTACTTC. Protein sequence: CAWSRAGGRETQYF.

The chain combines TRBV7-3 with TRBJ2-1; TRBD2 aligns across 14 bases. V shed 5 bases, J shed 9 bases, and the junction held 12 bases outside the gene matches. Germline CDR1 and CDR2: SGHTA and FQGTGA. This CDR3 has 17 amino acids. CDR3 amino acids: CASSPPGLAGVSVEQFF. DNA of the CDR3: TGTGCCAGCAGCCCCCCGGGACTAGCGGGAGTGTCAGTTGAGCAGTTCTTC.

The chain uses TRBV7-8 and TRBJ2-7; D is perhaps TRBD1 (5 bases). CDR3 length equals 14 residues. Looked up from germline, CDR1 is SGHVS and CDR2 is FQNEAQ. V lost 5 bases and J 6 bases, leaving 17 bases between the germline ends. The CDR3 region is CASSPVGRVSEQYF. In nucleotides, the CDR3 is TGTGCCAGCAGCCCAGTAGGCAGGGTGTCCGAGCAGTACTTC.

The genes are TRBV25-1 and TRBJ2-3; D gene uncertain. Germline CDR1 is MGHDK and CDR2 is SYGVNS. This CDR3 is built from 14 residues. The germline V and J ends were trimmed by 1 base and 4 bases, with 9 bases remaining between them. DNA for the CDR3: TGTGCCAGCAGTGAATTTGGCGGAGCAGATACGCAGTATTTT. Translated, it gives CASSEFGGADTQYF.

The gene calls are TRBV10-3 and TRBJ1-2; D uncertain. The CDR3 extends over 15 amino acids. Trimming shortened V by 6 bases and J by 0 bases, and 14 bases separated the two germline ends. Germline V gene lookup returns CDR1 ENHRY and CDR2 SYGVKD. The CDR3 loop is CAIRDGSQTNYGYTF. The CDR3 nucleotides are TGTGCCATCAGAGACGGGTCCCAGACTAACTATGGCTACACCTTC.

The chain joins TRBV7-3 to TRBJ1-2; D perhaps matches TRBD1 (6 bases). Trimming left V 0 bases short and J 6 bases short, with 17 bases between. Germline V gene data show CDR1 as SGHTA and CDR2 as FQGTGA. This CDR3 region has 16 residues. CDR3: CASSLTPSQGSNGYTF. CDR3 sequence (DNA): TGTGCCAGCAGCTTAACGCCCTCACAGGGATCCAATGGCTACACCTTC.

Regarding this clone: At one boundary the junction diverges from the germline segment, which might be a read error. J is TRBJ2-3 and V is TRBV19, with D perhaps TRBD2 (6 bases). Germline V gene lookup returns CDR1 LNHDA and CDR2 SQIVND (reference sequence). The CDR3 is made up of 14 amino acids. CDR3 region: CASSIGGNPDTQYF. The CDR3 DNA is TGTGCCAGTAGCATAGGCGGGAACCCAGATACGCAGTATTTT.

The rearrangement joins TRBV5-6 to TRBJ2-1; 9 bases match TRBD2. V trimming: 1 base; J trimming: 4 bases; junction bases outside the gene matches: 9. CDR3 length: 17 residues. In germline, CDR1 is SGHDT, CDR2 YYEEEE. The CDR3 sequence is CASSLRRGGLVYNEQFF. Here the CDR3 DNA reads TGTGCCAGCAGCTTGAGGCGGGGGGGGCTAGTGTACAATGAGCAGTTCTTC.

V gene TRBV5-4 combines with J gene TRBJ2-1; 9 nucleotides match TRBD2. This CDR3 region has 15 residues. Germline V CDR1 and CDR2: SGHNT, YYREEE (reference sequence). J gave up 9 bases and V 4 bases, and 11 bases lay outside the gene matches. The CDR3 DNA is TGTGCCAGCAGCCCAGACGGACTAGCGAGGAGTGAGCAGTTCTTC. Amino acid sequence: CASSPDGLARSEQFF.

CDR3 residues: CASYHRTSGFYNEQFF. As DNA, the CDR3 is TGTGCCAGCTACCATCGGACTAGCGGGTTCTACAATGAGCAGTTCTTC. The V and J genes are TRBV2 and TRBJ2-1, with 11 bases that match TRBD2. In germline, CDR1 is SNHLY, CDR2 FYNNEI. Losses at the gene ends were 8 bases for V and 3 bases for J; bases not matched to a gene: 9. The length of the CDR3 is 16 residues. The full variable domain, in which reference TRBV2 and TRBJ2-1 provide the parts outside the CDR3, is EPEVTQTPSHQVTQMGQEVILRCVPISNHLYFYWYRQILGQKVEFLVSFYNNEISEKSEIFDDQFSVERPDGSNFTLKIRSTKLEDSAMYFCASYHRTSGFYNEQFFGPGTRLTVL.

Here the CDR3 reads CASSEERLAYEQFF. The DNA for the CDR3 is TGTGCCAGCAGTGAAGAGAGACTAGCGTACGAGCAGTTCTTC. This chain joins TRBV6-1 and TRBJ2-1; the match to TRBD2 covers 8 bases. With V trimmed by 1 base and J by 10 bases, 6 bases remained unmatched. Germline V lookup: CDR1 MNHNS, CDR2 SASEGT. The CDR3 contains 14 residues.

The CDR3 DNA reads as TGTGCCAGCAGGTCTCACAGGGGGTTAGGTCAGCCCCAGCATTTT. This sequence encodes CASRSHRGLGQPQHF. The chain recombines TRBV28 with TRBJ1-5, with TRBD1 matching over 8 bases. The junction had 10 bases not matched to a gene; V was cut back by 6 bases and J by 6 bases. The CDR3 is 15 amino acids. Germline CDR1 MDHEN, CDR2 SYDVKM.

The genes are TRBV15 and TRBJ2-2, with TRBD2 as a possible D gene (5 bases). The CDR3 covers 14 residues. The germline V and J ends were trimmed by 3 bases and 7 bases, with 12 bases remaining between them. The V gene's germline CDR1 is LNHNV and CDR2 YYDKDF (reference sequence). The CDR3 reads CATSRGAEGGELFF. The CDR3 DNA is TGTGCCACCAGCAGGGGAGCAGAGGGCGGGGAGCTGTTTTTT.

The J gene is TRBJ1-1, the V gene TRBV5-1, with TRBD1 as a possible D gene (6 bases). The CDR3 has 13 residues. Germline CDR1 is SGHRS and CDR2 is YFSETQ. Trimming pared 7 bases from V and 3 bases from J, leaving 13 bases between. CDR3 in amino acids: CASLGAGDTEAFF. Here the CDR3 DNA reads TGCGCCAGCCTGGGGGCAGGGGACACTGAAGCTTTCTTT.

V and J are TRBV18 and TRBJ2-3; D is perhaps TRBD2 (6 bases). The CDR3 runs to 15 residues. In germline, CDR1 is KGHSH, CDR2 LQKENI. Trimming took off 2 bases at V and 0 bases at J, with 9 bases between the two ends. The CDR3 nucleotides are TGTGCCAGCTCACCAAGGGAGGCAAGCACAGATACGCAGTATTTT. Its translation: CASSPREASTDTQYF. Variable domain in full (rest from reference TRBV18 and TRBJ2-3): NAGVMQNPRHLVRRRGQEARLRCSPMKGHSHVYWYRQLPEEGLKFMVYLQKENIIDESGMPKERFSAEFPKEGPSILRIQQVVRGDSAAYFCASSPREASTDTQYFGPGTRLTVL.

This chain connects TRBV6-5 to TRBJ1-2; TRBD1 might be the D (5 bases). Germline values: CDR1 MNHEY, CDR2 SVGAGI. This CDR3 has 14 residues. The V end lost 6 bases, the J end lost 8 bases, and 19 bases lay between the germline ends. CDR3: CASRSGTPTGGYTF. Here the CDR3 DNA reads TGTGCCAGCAGATCCGGGACTCCCACTGGAGGCTACACCTTC.

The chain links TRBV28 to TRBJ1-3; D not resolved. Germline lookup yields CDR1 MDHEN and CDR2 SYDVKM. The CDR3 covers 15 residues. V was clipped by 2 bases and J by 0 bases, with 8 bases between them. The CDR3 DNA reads TGTGCCAGCAGTTTACACGGTAGCTCTGGAAACACCATATATTTT. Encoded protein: CASSLHGSSGNTIYF.